This record looks at one T cell receptor (beta chain) sequence and its context. No antigen is known for it. Qualities for individual bases were not recorded, and no much larger clone is one base off. This sample was included in a study of blood T cell repertoires in COVID-19 (dated by TCRdb to about 2020). In terms of the full investigation: Samples covering the acute and convalescent phases of COVID-19 were provided by collaborators in the United States, Italy and Spain. The prospective study material was composed of cDNA or gDNA derived from T cells, B-cell-depleted T cells, or PBMCs. The dataset comprised deeply sampled blood TCRbeta repertoires from subjects exposed to, actively infected with, or recovered from COVID-19. The repertoires were released in a freely available public database meant as a resource for research on the immune response to SARS-CoV-2. Samples were obtained from the ongoing ImmuneRACE study (first 160 participants) and from 1,254 subjects provided by 6 global collaborators. Sample metadata almost always included a de-identified subject ID, COVID-19 status, age in years and sex. Where HLA class I and class II types were available, the types were taken from metadata supplied by the sample provider, not from assay-based typing. The research as a whole found: The amount of clinical and demographic metadata varied by source and participant and was provided uncurated.

Looking up the germline V gene yields CDR1 MDHEN and CDR2 SYDVKM. The CDR3 numbers 10 residues from cysteine through phenylalanine. The entry retains the CDR3 DNA only, 30 bases that are in frame from base 1. V is reduced by 6 bases and J by 3 bases, leaving a spacing of 3 bases between them. Collaborating institutions collected whole blood in K2EDTA tubes following their own protocols. Collaborator samples were shipped for TCRbeta analysis as frozen whole blood, isolated PBMCs, or DNA extracted from either sample type. TCRbeta CDR3 regions were amplified from genomic DNA by means of the immunoSEQ Assay, a bias-controlled multiplex PCR. The authors' pipeline ran thus. Within the assay, amplification of reference gene primers was used to estimate how many nucleated cells each sample contained. To quantify the absolute abundance of each unique TCRbeta CDR3 rearrangement, sequence reads were collapsed and filtered. For each sample, productive Simpson clonality was calculated as the square root of Simpson's diversity index across productive rearrangements. What TCRdb holds here is the immuneACCESS table cut down to in-frame rearrangements. Part of the clones is not present; checked against another copy, under half of the missing clones reflect an unresolved V gene, and the others are unexplained. V, J and clone size are taken as reported in that table, and D and trimming were inferred from the DNA itself. Counted in this sample were roughly 200,000 clones; approximately 84% of them appeared once. The ten biggest clones cover around 5% of the sample.

The sequence is built from TRBV28 and TRBJ2-7, with no reliable assignment of the D segment. The material sequenced was peripheral blood. The TCR sequence derives from an elderly woman with acute or convalescent COVID-19. The DNA sequence is given as TGTGCCAGCAGCAACTACGAGCAGTACTTC. The encoded protein is CASSNYEQYF.